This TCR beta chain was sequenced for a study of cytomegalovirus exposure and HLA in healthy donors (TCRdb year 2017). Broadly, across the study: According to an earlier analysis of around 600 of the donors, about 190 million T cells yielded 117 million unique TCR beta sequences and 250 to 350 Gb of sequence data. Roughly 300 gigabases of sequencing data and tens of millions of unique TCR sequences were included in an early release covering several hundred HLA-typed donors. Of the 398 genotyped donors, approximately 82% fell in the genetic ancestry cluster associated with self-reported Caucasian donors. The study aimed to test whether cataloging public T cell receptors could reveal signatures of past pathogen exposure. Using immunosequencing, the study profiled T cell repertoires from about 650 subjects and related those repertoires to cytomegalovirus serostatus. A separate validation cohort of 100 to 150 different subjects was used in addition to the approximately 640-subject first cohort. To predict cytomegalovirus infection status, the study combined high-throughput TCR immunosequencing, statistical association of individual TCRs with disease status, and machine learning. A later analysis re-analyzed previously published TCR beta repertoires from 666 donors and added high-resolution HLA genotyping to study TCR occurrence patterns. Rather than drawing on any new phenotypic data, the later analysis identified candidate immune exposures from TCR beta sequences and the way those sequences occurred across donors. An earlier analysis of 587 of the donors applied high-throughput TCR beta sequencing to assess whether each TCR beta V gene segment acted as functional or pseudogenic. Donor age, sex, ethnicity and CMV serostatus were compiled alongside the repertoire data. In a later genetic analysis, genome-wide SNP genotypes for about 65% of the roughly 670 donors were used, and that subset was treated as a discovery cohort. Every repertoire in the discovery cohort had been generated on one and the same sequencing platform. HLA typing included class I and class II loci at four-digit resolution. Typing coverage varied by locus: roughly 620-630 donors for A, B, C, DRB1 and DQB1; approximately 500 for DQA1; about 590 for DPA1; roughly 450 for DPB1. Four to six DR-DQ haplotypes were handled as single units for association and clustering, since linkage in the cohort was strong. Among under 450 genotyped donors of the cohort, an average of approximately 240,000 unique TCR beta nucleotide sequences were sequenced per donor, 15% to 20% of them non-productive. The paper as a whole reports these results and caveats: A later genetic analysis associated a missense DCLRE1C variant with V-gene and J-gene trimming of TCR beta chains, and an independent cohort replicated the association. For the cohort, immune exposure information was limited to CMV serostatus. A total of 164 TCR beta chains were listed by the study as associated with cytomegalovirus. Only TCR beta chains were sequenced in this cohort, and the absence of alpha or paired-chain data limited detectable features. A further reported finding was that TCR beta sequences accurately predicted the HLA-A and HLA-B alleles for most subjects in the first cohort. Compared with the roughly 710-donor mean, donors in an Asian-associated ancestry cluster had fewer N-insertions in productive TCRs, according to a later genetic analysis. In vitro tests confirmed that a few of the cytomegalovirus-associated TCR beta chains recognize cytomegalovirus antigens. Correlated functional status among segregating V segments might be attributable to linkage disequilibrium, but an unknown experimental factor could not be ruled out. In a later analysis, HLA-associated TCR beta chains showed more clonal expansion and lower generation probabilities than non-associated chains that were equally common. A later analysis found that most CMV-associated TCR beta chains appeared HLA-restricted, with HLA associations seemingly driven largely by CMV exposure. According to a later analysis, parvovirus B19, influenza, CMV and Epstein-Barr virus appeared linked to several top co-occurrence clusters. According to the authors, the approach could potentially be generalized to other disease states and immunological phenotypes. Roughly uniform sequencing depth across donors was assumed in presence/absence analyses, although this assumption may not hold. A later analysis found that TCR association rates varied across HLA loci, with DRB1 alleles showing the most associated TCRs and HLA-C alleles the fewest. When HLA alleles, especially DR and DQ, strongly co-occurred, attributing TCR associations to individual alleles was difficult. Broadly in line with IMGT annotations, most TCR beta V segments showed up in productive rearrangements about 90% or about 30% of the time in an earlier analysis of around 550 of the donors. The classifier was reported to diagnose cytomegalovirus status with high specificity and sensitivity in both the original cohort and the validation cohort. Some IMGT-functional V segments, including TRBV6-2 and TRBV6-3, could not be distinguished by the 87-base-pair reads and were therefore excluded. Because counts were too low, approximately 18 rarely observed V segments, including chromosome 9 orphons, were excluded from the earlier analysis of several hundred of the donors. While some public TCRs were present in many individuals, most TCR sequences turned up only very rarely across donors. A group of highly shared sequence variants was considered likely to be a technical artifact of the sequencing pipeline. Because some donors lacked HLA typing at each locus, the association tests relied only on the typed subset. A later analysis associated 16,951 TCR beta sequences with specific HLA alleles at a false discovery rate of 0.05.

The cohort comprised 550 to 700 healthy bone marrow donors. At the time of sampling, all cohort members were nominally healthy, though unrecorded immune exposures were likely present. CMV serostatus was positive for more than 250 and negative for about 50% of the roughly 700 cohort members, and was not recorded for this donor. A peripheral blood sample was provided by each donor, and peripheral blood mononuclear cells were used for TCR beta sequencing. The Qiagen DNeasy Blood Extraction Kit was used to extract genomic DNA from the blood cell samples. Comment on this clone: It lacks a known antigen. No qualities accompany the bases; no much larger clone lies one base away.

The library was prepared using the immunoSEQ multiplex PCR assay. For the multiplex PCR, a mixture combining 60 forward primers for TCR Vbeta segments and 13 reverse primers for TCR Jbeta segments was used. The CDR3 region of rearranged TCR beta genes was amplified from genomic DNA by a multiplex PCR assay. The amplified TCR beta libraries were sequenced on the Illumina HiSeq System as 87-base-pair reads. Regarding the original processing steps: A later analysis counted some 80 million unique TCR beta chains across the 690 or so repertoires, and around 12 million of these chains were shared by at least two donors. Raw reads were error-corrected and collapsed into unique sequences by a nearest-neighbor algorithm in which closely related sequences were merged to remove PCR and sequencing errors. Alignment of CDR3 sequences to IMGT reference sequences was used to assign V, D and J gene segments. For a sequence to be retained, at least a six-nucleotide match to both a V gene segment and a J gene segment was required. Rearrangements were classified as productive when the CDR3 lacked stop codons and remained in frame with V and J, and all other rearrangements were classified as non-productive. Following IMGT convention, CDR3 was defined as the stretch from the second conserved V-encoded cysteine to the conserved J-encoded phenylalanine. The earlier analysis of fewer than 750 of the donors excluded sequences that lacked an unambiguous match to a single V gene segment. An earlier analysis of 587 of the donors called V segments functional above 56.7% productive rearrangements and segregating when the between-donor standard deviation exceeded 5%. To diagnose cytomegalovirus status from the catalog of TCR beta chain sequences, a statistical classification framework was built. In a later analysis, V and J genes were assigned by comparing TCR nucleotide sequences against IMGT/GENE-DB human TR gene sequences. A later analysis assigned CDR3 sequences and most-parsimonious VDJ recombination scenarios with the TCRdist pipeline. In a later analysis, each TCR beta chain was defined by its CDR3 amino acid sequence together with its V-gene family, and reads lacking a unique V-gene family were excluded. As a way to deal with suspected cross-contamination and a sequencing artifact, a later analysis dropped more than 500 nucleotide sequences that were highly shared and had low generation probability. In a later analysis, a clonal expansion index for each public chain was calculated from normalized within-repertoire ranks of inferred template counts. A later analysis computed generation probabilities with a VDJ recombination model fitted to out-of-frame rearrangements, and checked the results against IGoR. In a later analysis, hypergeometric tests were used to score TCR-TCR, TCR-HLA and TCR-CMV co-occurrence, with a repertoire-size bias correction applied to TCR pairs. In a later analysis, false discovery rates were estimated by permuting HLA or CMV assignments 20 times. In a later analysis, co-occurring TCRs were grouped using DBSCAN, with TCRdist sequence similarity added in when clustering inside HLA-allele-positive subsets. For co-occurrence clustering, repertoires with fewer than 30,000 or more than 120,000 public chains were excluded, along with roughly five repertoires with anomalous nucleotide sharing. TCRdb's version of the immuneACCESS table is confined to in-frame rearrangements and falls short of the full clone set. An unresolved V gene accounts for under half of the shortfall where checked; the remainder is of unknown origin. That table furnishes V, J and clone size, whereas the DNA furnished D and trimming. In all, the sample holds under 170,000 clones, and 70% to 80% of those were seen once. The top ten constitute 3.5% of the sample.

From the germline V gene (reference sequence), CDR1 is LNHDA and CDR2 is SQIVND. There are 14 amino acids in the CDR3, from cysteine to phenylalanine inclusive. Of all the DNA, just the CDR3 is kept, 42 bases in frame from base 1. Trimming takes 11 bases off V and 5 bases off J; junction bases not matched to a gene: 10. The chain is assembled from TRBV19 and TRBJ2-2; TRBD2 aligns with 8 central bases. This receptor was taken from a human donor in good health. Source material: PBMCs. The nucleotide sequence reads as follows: TGTGCCTCTAAGGGAGTAGCGGGGACCGGGGAGCTGTTTTTT. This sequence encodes CASKGVAGTGELFF.